These T cell receptor beta chains were read from a single sample in a study of cytomegalovirus exposure and HLA in healthy donors. The assay was immunoSEQ multiplex PCR, and TCRdb's table has in-frame clones only and misses some. Counted here are 120,000 to 150,000 clones, 75% to 90% occurring once; the ten biggest clones make up under 3.5%. Sequencing used PBMCs. All receptors derive from a woman aged 25 to 39 in good health and CMV-seronegative. Each CDR3 is given with its conserved first and last residue. Each record gives: D gene, clone size, V gene, J gene, CDR3 protein, CDR3 DNA. The D gene is left open where the match is weak. Where a row states a size, it is once, few, many or the class of an expanded clone; other rows omit it.

d_gene: -; abundance: -; v_gene: TRBV19; j_gene: TRBJ2-1; CDR3aa: CASSKGREQFF; CDR3nt: TGTGCCAGTAGTAAGGGGCGGGAGCAGTTCTTC
d_gene: -; abundance: -; v_gene: TRBV19; j_gene: TRBJ1-5; CDR3aa: CASSPTGKHQPQHF; CDR3nt: TGTGCCAGCTCACCTACAGGGAAGCATCAGCCCCAGCATTTT
d_gene: -; abundance: few; v_gene: TRBV5-4; j_gene: TRBJ2-2; CDR3aa: CASSLKTGELFF; CDR3nt: TGTGCCAGCAGCCTAAAGACCGGGGAGCTGTTTTTT
d_gene: TRBD1; abundance: -; v_gene: TRBV27; j_gene: TRBJ1-2; CDR3aa: CASSTDRGNYGYTF; CDR3nt: TGTGCCAGCAGTACGGACAGGGGGAACTATGGCTACACCTTC
d_gene: -; abundance: many; v_gene: TRBV2; j_gene: TRBJ1-5; CDR3aa: CASTQGIQPQHF; CDR3nt: TGTGCCAGCACACAGGGAATTCAGCCCCAGCATTTT
d_gene: TRBD1; abundance: -; v_gene: TRBV10-2; j_gene: TRBJ2-1; CDR3aa: CASRTGGLLYNEQFF; CDR3nt: TGCGCCAGCAGGACAGGGGGCTTGCTTTACAATGAGCAGTTCTTC
d_gene: TRBD1; abundance: -; v_gene: TRBV18; j_gene: TRBJ1-5; CDR3aa: CAGSRFGQGGQPQHF; CDR3nt: TGTGCCGGCTCACGATTCGGGCAGGGGGGTCAGCCCCAGCATTTT
d_gene: -; abundance: -; v_gene: TRBV7-9; j_gene: TRBJ1-1; CDR3aa: CASSVTPGRRAIW; CDR3nt: TGTGCCAGCAGCGTCACTCCCGGGAGGCGGGCTATTTGG
d_gene: TRBD1; abundance: -; v_gene: TRBV29-1; j_gene: TRBJ1-2; CDR3aa: CSVEDFGTVNYYGYTF; CDR3nt: TGCAGCGTTGAAGATTTCGGGACAGTCAATTACTATGGCTACACCTTC
d_gene: -; abundance: -; v_gene: TRBV2; j_gene: TRBJ2-2; CDR3aa: CASSEEGPGELFF; CDR3nt: TGTGCCAGCAGTGAGGAGGGGCCCGGGGAGCTGTTTTTT
d_gene: -; abundance: once; v_gene: TRBV28; j_gene: TRBJ1-4; CDR3aa: CASSRGDTFNEKLFF; CDR3nt: TGTGCCAGCAGCCGTGGGGACACCTTTAATGAAAAACTGTTTTTT
d_gene: -; abundance: -; v_gene: TRBV12-5; j_gene: TRBJ1-4; CDR3aa: CAGQRKGGKLFF; CDR3nt: TGTGCTGGCCAACGCAAAGGAGGGAAACTGTTTTTT
d_gene: -; abundance: -; v_gene: TRBV5-4; j_gene: TRBJ2-2; CDR3aa: CASSLGGLGGELFF; CDR3nt: TGTGCCAGCAGCTTGGGAGGGTTGGGCGGGGAGCTGTTTTTT
d_gene: TRBD1; abundance: -; v_gene: TRBV6-5; j_gene: TRBJ2-7; CDR3aa: CASATSRDSSYEQYF; CDR3nt: TGTGCCAGCGCAACTTCCCGGGACAGTTCCTACGAGCAGTACTTC
d_gene: -; abundance: -; v_gene: TRBV30; j_gene: TRBJ2-6; CDR3aa: CAWSQGVSGANVLTF; CDR3nt: TGTGCCTGGAGCCAGGGCGTCTCTGGGGCCAACGTCCTGACTTTC
d_gene: -; abundance: -; v_gene: TRBV4-3; j_gene: TRBJ1-3; CDR3aa: CASSHQSAVAVSGNTIYF; CDR3nt: TGCGCCAGCAGCCACCAATCCGCGGTGGCAGTCTCTGGAAACACCATATATTTT
d_gene: TRBD1; abundance: -; v_gene: TRBV10-3; j_gene: TRBJ1-2; CDR3aa: CAISESVGGTGGALGYTF; CDR3nt: TGTGCCATCAGTGAGTCCGTCGGGGGGACAGGGGGCGCCTTAGGCTACACCTTC
d_gene: TRBD1; abundance: -; v_gene: TRBV6-5; j_gene: TRBJ2-7; CDR3aa: CASSYTGGSFYEQYF; CDR3nt: TGTGCCAGCAGTTACACAGGGGGGTCTTTTTACGAGCAGTACTTC
d_gene: TRBD2; abundance: -; v_gene: TRBV10-3; j_gene: TRBJ2-7; CDR3aa: CAISDMTSDYEQYF; CDR3nt: TGTGCCATCAGTGACATGACTAGCGACTACGAGCAGTACTTC
d_gene: -; abundance: -; v_gene: TRBV29-1; j_gene: TRBJ1-1; CDR3aa: CSVEVQEGTEAFF; CDR3nt: TGCAGCGTTGAGGTACAGGAGGGCACTGAAGCTTTCTTT
d_gene: -; abundance: -; v_gene: TRBV6-6; j_gene: TRBJ1-3; CDR3aa: CASSPLRGPGNTIYF; CDR3nt: TGTGCCAGCAGCCCTCTCCGGGGTCCTGGAAACACCATATATTTT
d_gene: -; abundance: -; v_gene: TRBV5-1; j_gene: TRBJ1-5; CDR3aa: CASSPDGRTGQPQHF; CDR3nt: TGCGCCAGCAGCCCAGACGGGAGAACAGGACAGCCCCAGCATTTT
d_gene: -; abundance: few; v_gene: TRBV11-2; j_gene: TRBJ2-7; CDR3aa: CASSLGTTYEQYF; CDR3nt: TGTGCCAGCAGCTTAGGGACAACCTACGAGCAGTACTTC
d_gene: -; abundance: -; v_gene: TRBV19; j_gene: TRBJ1-1; CDR3aa: CASTQGGLGNTEAFF; CDR3nt: TGTGCCAGTACGCAGGGAGGGTTGGGGAACACTGAAGCTTTCTTT
d_gene: TRBD1; abundance: -; v_gene: TRBV13; j_gene: TRBJ2-5; CDR3aa: CASSFRPGTEETQYF; CDR3nt: TGTGCCAGCAGCTTCCGCCCCGGGACAGAAGAGACCCAGTACTTC
d_gene: -; abundance: -; v_gene: TRBV27; j_gene: TRBJ2-7; CDR3aa: CASSLRQEHYEQYF; CDR3nt: TGTGCCAGCAGTTTAAGGCAGGAACACTACGAGCAGTACTTC
d_gene: TRBD1; abundance: -; v_gene: TRBV12-5; j_gene: TRBJ2-2; CDR3aa: CASGDTGGRTGELFF; CDR3nt: TGTGCTAGTGGCGATACAGGGGGCAGGACCGGGGAGCTGTTTTTT
d_gene: TRBD2; abundance: -; v_gene: TRBV25-1; j_gene: TRBJ2-7; CDR3aa: CASSEPRAGETEQYF; CDR3nt: TGTGCCAGCAGTGAACCCCGAGCGGGAGAAACCGAGCAGTACTTC
d_gene: -; abundance: -; v_gene: TRBV7-8; j_gene: TRBJ2-1; CDR3aa: CASSLVFRSYNEQFF; CDR3nt: TGTGCCAGCAGCTTAGTTTTCCGGTCGTACAATGAGCAGTTCTTC
d_gene: -; abundance: -; v_gene: TRBV19; j_gene: TRBJ1-2; CDR3aa: CASSISRGANYGYTF; CDR3nt: TGTGCCAGTAGTATCTCCCGGGGAGCTAACTATGGCTACACCTTC
d_gene: -; abundance: -; v_gene: TRBV28; j_gene: TRBJ1-6; CDR3aa: CASAPWQLNSPLHF; CDR3nt: TGTGCCAGCGCTCCCTGGCAGTTGAATTCACCCCTCCACTTT
d_gene: -; abundance: -; v_gene: TRBV30; j_gene: TRBJ2-3; CDR3aa: CAWSVGGYSATDTQYF; CDR3nt: TGTGCCTGGAGTGTAGGAGGGTATTCAGCCACAGATACGCAGTATTTT
d_gene: TRBD2; abundance: -; v_gene: TRBV13; j_gene: TRBJ2-1; CDR3aa: CASNVAGGGSYNEQFF; CDR3nt: TGTGCCAGCAACGTAGCGGGGGGCGGCTCCTACAATGAGCAGTTCTTC
d_gene: -; abundance: once; v_gene: TRBV11-2; j_gene: TRBJ1-2; CDR3aa: CASSAGPRGYTF; CDR3nt: TGTGCCAGCAGCGCTGGCCCTCGTGGCTACACCTTC
d_gene: -; abundance: -; v_gene: TRBV5-1; j_gene: TRBJ2-2; CDR3aa: CASSFQAGMGTGELFF; CDR3nt: TGCGCCAGCAGCTTTCAGGCAGGGATGGGCACCGGGGAGCTGTTTTTT
d_gene: TRBD1; abundance: -; v_gene: TRBV11-2; j_gene: TRBJ1-1; CDR3aa: CASSLGQAPNTEAFF; CDR3nt: TGTGCCAGCAGCCTCGGACAGGCCCCGAACACTGAAGCTTTCTTT
d_gene: TRBD2; abundance: -; v_gene: TRBV18; j_gene: TRBJ2-7; CDR3aa: CASSWGTSGNHEQYF; CDR3nt: TGTGCCAGCTCTTGGGGGACTAGCGGGAACCACGAGCAGTACTTC
d_gene: -; abundance: few; v_gene: TRBV27; j_gene: TRBJ2-2; CDR3aa: CASSFRVVYTGELFF; CDR3nt: TGTGCCAGCAGTTTCAGGGTCGTGTACACCGGGGAGCTGTTTTTT
d_gene: TRBD1; abundance: -; v_gene: TRBV5-1; j_gene: TRBJ1-2; CDR3aa: CASSLVFRGPDYGYTF; CDR3nt: TGCGCCAGCAGCTTGGTTTTTAGGGGGCCAGACTATGGCTACACCTTC
d_gene: TRBD2; abundance: -; v_gene: TRBV7-2; j_gene: TRBJ2-1; CDR3aa: CASNSGLADNEQFF; CDR3nt: TGTGCCAGCAATAGTGGACTAGCGGACAATGAGCAGTTCTTC
d_gene: TRBD1; abundance: -; v_gene: TRBV18; j_gene: TRBJ1-2; CDR3aa: CASSPSQGARGYTF; CDR3nt: TGTGCCAGCTCACCCTCCCAGGGGGCGCGTGGCTACACCTTC
d_gene: TRBD1; abundance: -; v_gene: TRBV5-1; j_gene: TRBJ2-1; CDR3aa: CASSSYRGRDEQFF; CDR3nt: TGCGCCAGCAGCAGCTACAGGGGGCGCGATGAGCAGTTCTTC
d_gene: -; abundance: -; v_gene: TRBV28; j_gene: TRBJ1-1; CDR3aa: CASSLGNTEAFF; CDR3nt: TGTGCCAGCAGTTTAGGCAACACTGAAGCTTTCTTT
d_gene: -; abundance: -; v_gene: TRBV13; j_gene: TRBJ1-1; CDR3aa: CASRQMGGFTEAFF; CDR3nt: TGTGCCAGCAGACAAATGGGGGGGTTCACTGAAGCTTTCTTT
d_gene: -; abundance: -; v_gene: TRBV27; j_gene: TRBJ2-7; CDR3aa: CASNPSRGYEQYF; CDR3nt: TGTGCCAGCAACCCGTCTAGGGGCTACGAGCAGTACTTC
d_gene: -; abundance: -; v_gene: TRBV10-1; j_gene: TRBJ2-1; CDR3aa: CASSEGGSSYNEQFF; CDR3nt: TGCGCCAGCAGTGAAGGCGGAAGCTCCTACAATGAGCAGTTCTTC
d_gene: TRBD2; abundance: -; v_gene: TRBV5-4; j_gene: TRBJ2-5; CDR3aa: CASSLSLAGEETQYF; CDR3nt: TGTGCCAGCAGCTTGTCCCTAGCGGGAGAAGAGACCCAGTACTTC
d_gene: TRBD1; abundance: -; v_gene: TRBV2; j_gene: TRBJ2-7; CDR3aa: CASRDAGGLSPTGEQYF; CDR3nt: TGTGCCAGCAGAGACGCAGGGGGCTTATCACCTACGGGCGAGCAGTACTTC
d_gene: TRBD1; abundance: -; v_gene: TRBV6-4; j_gene: TRBJ2-3; CDR3aa: CASSEAGGDGTDTQYF; CDR3nt: TGTGCCAGCAGTGAGGCAGGGGGCGACGGCACAGATACGCAGTATTTT
d_gene: TRBD1; abundance: -; v_gene: TRBV5-1; j_gene: TRBJ1-3; CDR3aa: CASSNGTAGNTIYF; CDR3nt: TGCGCCAGCAGCAACGGGACAGCTGGAAACACCATATATTTT
d_gene: -; abundance: -; v_gene: TRBV6-6; j_gene: TRBJ2-3; CDR3aa: CASSYSRRGPDTQYF; CDR3nt: TGTGCCAGCAGTTACTCGAGGCGGGGTCCAGATACGCAGTATTTT
d_gene: -; abundance: -; v_gene: TRBV7-2; j_gene: TRBJ2-3; CDR3aa: CASSLAGTSTDTQYF; CDR3nt: TGTGCCAGCAGCTTAGCGGGGACTAGCACAGATACGCAGTATTTT
d_gene: -; abundance: -; v_gene: TRBV2; j_gene: TRBJ2-5; CDR3aa: CASSERGTQYF; CDR3nt: TGTGCCAGCAGTGAACGGGGGACCCAGTACTTC
d_gene: -; abundance: -; v_gene: TRBV18; j_gene: TRBJ1-1; CDR3aa: CASSPTTGEAFF; CDR3nt: TGTGCCAGCTCACCCACCACAGGGGAAGCTTTCTTT
d_gene: -; abundance: once; v_gene: TRBV14; j_gene: TRBJ2-7; CDR3aa: CASSHQGRGHYEQYF; CDR3nt: TGTGCCAGCAGCCACCAGGGAAGGGGCCACTACGAGCAGTACTTC